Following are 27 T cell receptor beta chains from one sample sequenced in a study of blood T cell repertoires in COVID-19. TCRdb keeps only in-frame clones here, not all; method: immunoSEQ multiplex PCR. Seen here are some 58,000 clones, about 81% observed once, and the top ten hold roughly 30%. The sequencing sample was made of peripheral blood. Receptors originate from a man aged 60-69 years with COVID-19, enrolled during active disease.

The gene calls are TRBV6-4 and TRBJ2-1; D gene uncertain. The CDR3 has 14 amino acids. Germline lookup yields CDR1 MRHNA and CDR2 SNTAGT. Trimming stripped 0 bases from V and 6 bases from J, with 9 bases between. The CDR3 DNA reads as TGTGCCAGCAGTGACTCGAGGCTACGCAATGAGCAGTTCTTC. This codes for CASSDSRLRNEQFF.

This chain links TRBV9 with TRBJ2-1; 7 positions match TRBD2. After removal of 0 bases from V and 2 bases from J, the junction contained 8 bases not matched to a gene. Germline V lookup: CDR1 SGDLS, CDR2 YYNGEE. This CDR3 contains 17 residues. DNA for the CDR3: TGTGCCAGCAGCGTAGGAGGGGTGGGAGGGACCTACAATGAGCAGTTCTTC. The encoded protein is CASSVGGVGGTYNEQFF. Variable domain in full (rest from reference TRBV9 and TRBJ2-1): DSGVTQTPKHLITATGQRVTLRCSPRSGDLSVYWYQQSLDQGLQFLIQYYNGEERAKGNILERFSAQQFPDLHSELNLSSLELGDSALYFCASSVGGVGGTYNEQFFGPGTRLTVL.

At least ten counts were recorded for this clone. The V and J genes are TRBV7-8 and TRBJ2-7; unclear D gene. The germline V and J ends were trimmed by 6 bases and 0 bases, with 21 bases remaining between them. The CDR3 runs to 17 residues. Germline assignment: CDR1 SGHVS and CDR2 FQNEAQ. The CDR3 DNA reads TGTGCCAGCAGTTACCAGCTCGACAAGCCAAGCTCCTACGAGCAGTACTTC. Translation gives CASSYQLDKPSSYEQYF.

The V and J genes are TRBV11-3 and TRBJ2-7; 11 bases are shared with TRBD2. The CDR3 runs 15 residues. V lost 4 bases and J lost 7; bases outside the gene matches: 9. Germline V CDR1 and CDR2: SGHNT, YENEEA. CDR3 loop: CASSYPGLAVREQYF. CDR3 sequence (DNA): TGTGCCAGCAGCTACCCGGGACTAGCGGTAAGGGAGCAGTACTTC.

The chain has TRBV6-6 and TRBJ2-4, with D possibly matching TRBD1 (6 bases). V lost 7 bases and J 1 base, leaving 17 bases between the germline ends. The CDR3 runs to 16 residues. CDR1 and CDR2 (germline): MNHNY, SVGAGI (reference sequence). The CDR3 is CASKPQGFEAKNIQYF. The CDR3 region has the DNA TGTGCCAGCAAACCTCAGGGGTTTGAGGCCAAAAACATTCAGTACTTC.

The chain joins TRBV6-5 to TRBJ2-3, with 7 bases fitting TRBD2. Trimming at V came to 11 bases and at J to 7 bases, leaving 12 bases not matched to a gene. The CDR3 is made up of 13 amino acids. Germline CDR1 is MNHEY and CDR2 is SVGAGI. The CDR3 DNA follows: TGTGCCGGGGGGGGGACGGTCGGAAATACGCAGTATTTT. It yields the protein CAGGGTVGNTQYF.

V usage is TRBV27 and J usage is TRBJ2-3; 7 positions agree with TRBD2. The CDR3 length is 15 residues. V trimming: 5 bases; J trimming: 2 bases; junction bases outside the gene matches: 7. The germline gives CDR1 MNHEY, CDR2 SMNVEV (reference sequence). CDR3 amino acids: CASSPLAELTDTQYF. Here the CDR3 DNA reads TGTGCCAGCAGTCCCCTAGCGGAGCTCACAGATACGCAGTATTTT.

The CDR3, as DNA: TGTGCCAGCAGGCCGGGACAGAAGTTACCAGATACGCAGTATTTT. This translates into CASRPGQKLPDTQYF. The chain carries TRBV27 and TRBJ2-3; TRBD1 matches at 7 bases. Germline CDR1 MNHEY, CDR2 SMNVEV (reference sequence). The CDR3 has 15 residues. Germline trimming cut 6 bases from V and 4 bases from J; bases unmatched to any gene: 10.

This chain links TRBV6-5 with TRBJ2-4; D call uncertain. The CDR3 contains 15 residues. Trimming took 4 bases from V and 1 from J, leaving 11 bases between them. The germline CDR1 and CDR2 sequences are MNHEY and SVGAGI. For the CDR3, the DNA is TGTGCCAGCAGTTCCCCTATGGTCGCCAAAAACATTCAGTACTTC. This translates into CASSSPMVAKNIQYF.

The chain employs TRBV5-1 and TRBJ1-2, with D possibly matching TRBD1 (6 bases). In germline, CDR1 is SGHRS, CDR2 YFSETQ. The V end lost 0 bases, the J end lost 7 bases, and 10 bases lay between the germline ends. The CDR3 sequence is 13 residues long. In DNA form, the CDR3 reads TGCGCCAGCAGCTTGGGAGAACAGGGTGGCTACACCTTC. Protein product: CASSLGEQGGYTF.

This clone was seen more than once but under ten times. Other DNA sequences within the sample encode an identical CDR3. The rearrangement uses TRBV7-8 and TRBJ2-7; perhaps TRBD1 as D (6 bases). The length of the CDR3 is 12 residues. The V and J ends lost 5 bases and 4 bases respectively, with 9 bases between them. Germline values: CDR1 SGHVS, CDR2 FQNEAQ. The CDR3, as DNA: TGTGCCAGCAGCCCTGACAGGTACGAGCAGTACTTC. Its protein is CASSPDRYEQYF.

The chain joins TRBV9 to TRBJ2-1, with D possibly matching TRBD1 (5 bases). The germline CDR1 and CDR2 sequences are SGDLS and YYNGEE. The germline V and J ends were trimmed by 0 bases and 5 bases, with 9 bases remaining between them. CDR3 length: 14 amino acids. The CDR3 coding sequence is TGTGCCAGCAGCGTAGGTTTAGGGGACAATGAGCAGTTCTTC. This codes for CASSVGLGDNEQFF.

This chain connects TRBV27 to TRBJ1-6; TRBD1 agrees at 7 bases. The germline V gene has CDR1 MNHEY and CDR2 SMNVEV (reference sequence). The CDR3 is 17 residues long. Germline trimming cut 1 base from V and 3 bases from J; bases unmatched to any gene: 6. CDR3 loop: CASSLFGDRNYNSPLHF. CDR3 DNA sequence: TGTGCCAGCAGTTTATTCGGGGACAGAAACTATAATTCACCCCTCCACTTT.

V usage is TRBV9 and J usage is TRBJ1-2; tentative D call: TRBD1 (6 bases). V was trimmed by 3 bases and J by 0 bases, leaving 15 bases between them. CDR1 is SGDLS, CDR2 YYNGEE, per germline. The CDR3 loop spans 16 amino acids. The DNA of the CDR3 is TGTGCCAGCAGCGGAGCCATAGGGGGTACTAACTATGGCTACACCTTC. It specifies CASSGAIGGTNYGYTF.

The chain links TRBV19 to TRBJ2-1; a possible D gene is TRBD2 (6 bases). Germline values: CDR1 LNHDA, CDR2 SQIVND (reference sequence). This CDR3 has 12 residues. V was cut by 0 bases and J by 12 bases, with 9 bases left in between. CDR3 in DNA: TGTGCCAGTAGTATAGAGCGGGGAGCGCAGTTCTTC. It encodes CASSIERGAQFF.

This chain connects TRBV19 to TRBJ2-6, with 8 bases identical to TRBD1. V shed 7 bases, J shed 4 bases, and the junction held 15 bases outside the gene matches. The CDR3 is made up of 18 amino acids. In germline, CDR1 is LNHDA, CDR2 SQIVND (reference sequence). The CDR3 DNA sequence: TGTGCCAGTACCCTGGTACCGACAGGGGCGGGCGGGGCCAACGTCCTGACTTTC. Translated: CASTLVPTGAGGANVLTF. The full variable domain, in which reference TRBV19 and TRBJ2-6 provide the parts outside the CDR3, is DGGITQSPKYLFRKEGQNVTLSCEQNLNHDAMYWYRQDPGQGLRLIYYSQIVNDFQKGDIAEGYSVSREKKESFPLTVTSAQKNPTAFYLCASTLVPTGAGGANVLTFGAGSRLTVL.

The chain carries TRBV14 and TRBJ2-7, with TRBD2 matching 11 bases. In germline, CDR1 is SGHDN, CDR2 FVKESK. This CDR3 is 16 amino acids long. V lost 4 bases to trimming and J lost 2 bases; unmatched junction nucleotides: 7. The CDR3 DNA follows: TGTGCCAGCAGCCCCGGGAGTAGCGGGAGGGCCTACGAGCAGTACTTC. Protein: CASSPGSSGRAYEQYF.

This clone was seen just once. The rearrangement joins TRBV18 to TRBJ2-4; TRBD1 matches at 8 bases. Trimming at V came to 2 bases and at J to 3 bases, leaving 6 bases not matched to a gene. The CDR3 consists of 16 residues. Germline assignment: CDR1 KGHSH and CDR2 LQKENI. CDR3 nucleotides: TGTGCCAGCTCACCAGGGGACAGGATAGGCAAAAACATTCAGTACTTC. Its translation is CASSPGDRIGKNIQYF.

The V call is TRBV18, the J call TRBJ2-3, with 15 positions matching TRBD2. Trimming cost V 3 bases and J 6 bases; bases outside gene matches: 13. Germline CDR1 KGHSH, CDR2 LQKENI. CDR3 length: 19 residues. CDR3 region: CASSPLPGTSGGTPDTQYF. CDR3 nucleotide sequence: TGTGCCAGCTCACCCCTCCCTGGGACTAGCGGGGGGACGCCCGATACGCAGTATTTT.

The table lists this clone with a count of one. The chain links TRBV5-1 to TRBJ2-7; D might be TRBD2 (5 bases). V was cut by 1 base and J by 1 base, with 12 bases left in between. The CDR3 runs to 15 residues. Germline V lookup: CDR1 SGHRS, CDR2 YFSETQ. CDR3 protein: CASSLLATPSYEQYF. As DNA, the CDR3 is TGCGCCAGCAGCTTGTTAGCGACACCTTCCTACGAGCAGTACTTC. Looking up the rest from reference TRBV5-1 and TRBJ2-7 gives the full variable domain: KAGVTQTPRYLIKTRGQQVTLSCSPISGHRSVSWYQQTPGQGLQFLFEYFSETQRNKGNFPGRFSGRQFSNSRSEMNVSTLELGDSALYLCASSLLATPSYEQYFGPGTRLTVT.

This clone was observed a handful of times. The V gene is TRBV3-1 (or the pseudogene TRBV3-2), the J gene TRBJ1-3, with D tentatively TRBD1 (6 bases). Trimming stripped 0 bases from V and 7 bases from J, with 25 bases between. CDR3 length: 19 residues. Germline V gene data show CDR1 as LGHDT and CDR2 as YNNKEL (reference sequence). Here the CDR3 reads CASSQEAPAGRGSGNTIYF. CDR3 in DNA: TGTGCCAGCAGCCAAGAGGCTCCGGCCGGGAGGGGGTCGGGGAACACCATATATTTT.

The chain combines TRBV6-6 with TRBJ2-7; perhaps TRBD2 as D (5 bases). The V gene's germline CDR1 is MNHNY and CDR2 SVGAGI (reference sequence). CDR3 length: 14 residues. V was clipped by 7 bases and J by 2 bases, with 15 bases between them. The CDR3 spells CASTLREGTYEQYF. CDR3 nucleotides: TGTGCCAGCACCTTACGAGAGGGAACCTACGAGCAGTACTTC.

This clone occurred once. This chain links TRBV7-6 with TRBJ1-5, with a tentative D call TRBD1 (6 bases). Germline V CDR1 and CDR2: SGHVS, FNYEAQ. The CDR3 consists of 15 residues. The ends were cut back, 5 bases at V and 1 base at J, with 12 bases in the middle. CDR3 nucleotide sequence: TGTGCCAGCAGCCCACAGGGAAGGAGCAATCAGCCCCAGCATTTT. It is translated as CASSPQGRSNQPQHF.

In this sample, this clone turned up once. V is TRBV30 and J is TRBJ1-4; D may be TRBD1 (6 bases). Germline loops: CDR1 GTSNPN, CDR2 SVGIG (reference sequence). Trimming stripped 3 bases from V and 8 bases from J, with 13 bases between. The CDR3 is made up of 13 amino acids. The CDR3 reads CAWRKQGEEKLFF. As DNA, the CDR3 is TGTGCCTGGAGGAAACAGGGCGAGGAAAAACTGTTTTTT.

The CDR3 bases are TGTGCCAGCAGCTTGGAGGGGGCGAGAAGTCAGCCCCAGCATTTT. Translated: CASSLEGARSQPQHF. The rearrangement joins TRBV5-5 to TRBJ1-5; 7 bases map to TRBD1. Per germline, CDR1 SGHKS and CDR2 YYEKEE (reference sequence). The CDR3 is 15 amino acids. With V trimmed by 0 bases and J by 6 bases, 6 bases remained unmatched.

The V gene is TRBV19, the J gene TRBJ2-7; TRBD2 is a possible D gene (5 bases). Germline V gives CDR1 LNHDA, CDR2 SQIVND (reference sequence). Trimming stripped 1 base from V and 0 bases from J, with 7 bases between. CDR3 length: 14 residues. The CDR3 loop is CASSIGGFSYEQYF. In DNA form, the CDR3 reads TGTGCCAGTAGTATAGGCGGGTTCTCCTACGAGCAGTACTTC.

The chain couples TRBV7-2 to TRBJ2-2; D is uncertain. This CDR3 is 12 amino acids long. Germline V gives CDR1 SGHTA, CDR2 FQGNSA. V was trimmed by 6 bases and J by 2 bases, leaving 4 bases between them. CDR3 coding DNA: TGTGCCAGCAGTCCAAACACCGGGGAGCTGTTTTTT. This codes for CASSPNTGELFF.